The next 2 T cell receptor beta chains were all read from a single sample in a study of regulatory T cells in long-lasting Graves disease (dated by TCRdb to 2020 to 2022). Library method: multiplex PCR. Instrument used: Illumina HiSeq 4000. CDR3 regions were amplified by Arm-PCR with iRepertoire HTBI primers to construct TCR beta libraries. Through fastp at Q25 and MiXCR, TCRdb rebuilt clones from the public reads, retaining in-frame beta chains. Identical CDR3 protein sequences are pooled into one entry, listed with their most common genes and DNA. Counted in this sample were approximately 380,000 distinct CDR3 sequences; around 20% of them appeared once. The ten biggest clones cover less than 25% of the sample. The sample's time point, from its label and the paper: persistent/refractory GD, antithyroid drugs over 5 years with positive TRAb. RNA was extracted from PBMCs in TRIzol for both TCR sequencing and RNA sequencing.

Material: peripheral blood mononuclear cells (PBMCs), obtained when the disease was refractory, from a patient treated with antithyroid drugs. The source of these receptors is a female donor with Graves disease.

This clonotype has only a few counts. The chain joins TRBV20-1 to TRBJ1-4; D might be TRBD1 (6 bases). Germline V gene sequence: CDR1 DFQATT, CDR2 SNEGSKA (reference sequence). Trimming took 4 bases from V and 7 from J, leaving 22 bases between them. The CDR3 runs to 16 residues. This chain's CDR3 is CSATTGTPNAVEKLFF. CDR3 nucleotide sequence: TGCAGTGCTACAACCGGGACACCGAACGCGGTTGAAAAACTGTTTTTT.

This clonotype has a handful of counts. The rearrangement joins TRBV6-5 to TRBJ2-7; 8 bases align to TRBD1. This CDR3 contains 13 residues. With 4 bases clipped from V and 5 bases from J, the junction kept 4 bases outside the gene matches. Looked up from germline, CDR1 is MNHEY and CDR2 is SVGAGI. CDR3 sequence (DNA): TGTGCCAGCAGTTTGCAGGGACAGGACGAGCAGTACTTC. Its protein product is CASSLQGQDEQYF.